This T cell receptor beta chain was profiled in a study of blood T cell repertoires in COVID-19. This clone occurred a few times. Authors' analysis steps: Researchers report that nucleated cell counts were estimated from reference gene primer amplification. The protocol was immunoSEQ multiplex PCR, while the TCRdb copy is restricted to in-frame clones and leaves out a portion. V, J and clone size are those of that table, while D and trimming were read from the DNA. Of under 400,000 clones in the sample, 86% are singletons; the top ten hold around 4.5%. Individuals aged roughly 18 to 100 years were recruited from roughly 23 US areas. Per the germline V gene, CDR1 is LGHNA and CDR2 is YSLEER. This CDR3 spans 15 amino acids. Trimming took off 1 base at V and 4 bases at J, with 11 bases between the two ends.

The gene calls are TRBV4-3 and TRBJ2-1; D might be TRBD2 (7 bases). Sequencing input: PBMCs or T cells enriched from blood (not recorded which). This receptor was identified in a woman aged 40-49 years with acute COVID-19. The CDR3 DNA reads TGCGCCAGCAGCCAAGGCGGGGGCTTATACAATGAGCAGTTCTTC. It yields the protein CASSQGGGLYNEQFF.